This record looks at one T cell receptor beta chain sequence and its context. Assay used: immunoSEQ multiplex PCR; TCRdb lists only in-frame clones, some missing. The repertoire includes some 170,000 clones, around 83% of them detected once, and around 15% sits in the top ten. The germline V gene has CDR1 MGHRA and CDR2 YSYEKL. After removal of 0 bases from V and 4 bases from J, the junction contained 10 bases not matched to a gene. CDR3 length: 17 amino acids. This sample was included in a study of blood T cell repertoires in COVID-19. Participants had their cohort set by participant-reported clinical history. Cohort 3 recovered donors had two negative PCRs, clearance, or symptom resolution.

This sequence originates from a man aged 50-59 years who had recovered from COVID-19. Material for sequencing was PBMCs or T cells enriched from blood (not recorded which). The V call is TRBV4-1, the J call TRBJ1-2, with 8 nucleotides matching TRBD1. CDR3 in amino acids: CASSQDRTGSLGYGYTF. DNA for the CDR3: TGCGCCAGCAGCCAAGATAGGACAGGGAGCCTCGGCTATGGCTACACCTTC.